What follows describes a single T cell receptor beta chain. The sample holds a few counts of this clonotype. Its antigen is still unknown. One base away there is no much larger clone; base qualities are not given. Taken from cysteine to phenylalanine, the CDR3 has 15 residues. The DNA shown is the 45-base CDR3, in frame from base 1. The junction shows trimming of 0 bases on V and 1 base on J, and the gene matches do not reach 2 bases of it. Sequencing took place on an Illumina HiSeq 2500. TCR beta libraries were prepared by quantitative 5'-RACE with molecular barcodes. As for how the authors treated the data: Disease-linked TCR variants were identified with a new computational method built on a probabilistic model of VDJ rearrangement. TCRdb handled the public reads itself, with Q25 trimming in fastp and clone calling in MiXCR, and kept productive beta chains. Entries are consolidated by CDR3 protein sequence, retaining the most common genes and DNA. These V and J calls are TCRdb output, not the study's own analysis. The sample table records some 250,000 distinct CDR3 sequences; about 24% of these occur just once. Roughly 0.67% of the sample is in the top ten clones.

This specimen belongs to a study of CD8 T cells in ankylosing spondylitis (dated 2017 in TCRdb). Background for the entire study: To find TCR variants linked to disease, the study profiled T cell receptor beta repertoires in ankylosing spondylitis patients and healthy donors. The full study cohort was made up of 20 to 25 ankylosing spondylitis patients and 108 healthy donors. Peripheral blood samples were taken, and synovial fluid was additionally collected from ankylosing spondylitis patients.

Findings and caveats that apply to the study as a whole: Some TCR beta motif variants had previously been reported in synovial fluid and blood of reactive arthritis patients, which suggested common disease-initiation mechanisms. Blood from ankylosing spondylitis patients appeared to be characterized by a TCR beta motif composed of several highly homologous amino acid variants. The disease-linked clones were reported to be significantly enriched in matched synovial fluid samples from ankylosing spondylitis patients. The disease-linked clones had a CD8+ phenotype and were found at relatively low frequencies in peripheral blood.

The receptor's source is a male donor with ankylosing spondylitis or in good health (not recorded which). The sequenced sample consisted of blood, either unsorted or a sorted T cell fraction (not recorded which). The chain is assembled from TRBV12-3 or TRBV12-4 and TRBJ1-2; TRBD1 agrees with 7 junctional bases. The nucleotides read TGTGCCAGCAGTTTAGCGGGACAGCTTAACTATGGCTACACCTTC. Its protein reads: CASSLAGQLNYGYTF.